The sequence of this T cell receptor (beta chain) was determined in a study of blood T cell repertoires in COVID-19. Study details: Both acute and convalescent COVID-19 samples were obtained from the United States, Italy and Spain. Sample material is recorded as cDNA or gDNA derived from T cells, B-cell-depleted T cells, or PBMCs.

The CDR3 length is 13 residues. The V and J ends lost 11 bases and 2 bases, in that order; junction bases with no gene match: 5. From germline, CDR1 is LNHDA and CDR2 SQIVND (reference sequence). Authors' data handling: Reference gene primer amplification in the assay estimated nucleated cell counts. The data were produced by immunoSEQ multiplex PCR, yet TCRdb's version contains in-frame clones alone and is incomplete. That table is the source of V, J and clone size, and D and trimming were worked out from the DNA. The sample contains around 300,000 clones, roughly 85% of which appear only once. This rearrangement joins TRBV19 to TRBJ2-2; 7 bases align to TRBD1. Sequencing was done on a sample of peripheral blood. This sequence was found in a human donor in a cohort sampled during active COVID-19. The CDR3: CAGGQINTGELFF. CDR3 in DNA: TGTGCCGGGGGACAGATTAACACCGGGGAGCTGTTTTTT.